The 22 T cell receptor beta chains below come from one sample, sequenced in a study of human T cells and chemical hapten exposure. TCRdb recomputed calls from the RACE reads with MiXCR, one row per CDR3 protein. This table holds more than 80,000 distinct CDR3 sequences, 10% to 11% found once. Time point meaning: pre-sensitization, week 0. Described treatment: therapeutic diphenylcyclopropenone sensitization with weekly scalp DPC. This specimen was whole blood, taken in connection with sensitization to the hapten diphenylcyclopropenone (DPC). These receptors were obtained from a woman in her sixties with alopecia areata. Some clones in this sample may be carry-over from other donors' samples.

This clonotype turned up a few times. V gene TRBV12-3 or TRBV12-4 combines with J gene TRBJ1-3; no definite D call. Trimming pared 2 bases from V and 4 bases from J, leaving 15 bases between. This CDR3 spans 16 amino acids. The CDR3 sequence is CASSLQPGVKGNTIYF. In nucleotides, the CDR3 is TGTGCCAGCAGTTTACAGCCAGGAGTAAAAGGAAACACCATATATTTT.

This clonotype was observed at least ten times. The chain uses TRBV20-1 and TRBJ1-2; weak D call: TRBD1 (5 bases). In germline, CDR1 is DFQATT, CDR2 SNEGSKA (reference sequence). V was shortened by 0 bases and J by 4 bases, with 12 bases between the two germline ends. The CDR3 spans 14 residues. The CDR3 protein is CSARDRGSGYGYTF. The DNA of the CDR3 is TGCAGTGCTAGAGATAGGGGTTCAGGCTATGGCTACACCTTC.

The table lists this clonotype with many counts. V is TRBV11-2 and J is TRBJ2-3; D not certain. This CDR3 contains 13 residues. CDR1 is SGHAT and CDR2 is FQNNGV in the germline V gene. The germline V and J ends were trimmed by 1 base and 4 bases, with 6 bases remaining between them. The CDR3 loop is CASSLADSDTQYF. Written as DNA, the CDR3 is TGTGCCAGCAGCTTAGCAGATTCAGATACGCAGTATTTT.

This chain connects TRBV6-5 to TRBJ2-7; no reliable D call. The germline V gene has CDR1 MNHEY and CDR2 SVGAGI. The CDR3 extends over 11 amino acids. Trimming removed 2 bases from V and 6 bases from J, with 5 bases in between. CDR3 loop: CASSYGVEQYF. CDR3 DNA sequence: TGTGCCAGCAGTTACGGGGTCGAGCAGTACTTC.

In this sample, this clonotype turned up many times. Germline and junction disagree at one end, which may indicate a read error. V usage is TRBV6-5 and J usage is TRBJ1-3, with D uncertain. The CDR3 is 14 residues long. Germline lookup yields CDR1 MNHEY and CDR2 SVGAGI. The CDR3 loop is CASSSGSSENTIYF. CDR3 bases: TGTGCCAGCAGTTCCGGGAGCTCTGAAAACACCATATATTTT.

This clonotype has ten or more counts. The CDR3 here is CAWRNRATNEKLFF. The CDR3 DNA is TGTGCCTGGAGAAACCGAGCAACTAATGAAAAACTGTTTTTT. The genes are TRBV30 and TRBJ1-4; D is ambiguous. With 3 bases removed from V and 0 bases from J, the gap between germline ends came to 8 bases. This CDR3 spans 14 amino acids. The germline V gene encodes CDR1 GTSNPN and CDR2 SVGIG (reference sequence).

The CDR3, as DNA: TGTGCCAGTAGTGCCCGGGACAGGGGTAACAATGAGCAGTTCTTC. It yields the protein CASSARDRGNNEQFF. This rearrangement joins TRBV19 to TRBJ2-1; TRBD1 matches at 10 bases. CDR1 and CDR2 (germline): LNHDA, SQIVND (reference sequence). After removal of 5 bases from V and 5 bases from J, the junction contained 6 bases not matched to a gene. The CDR3 is 15 residues long.

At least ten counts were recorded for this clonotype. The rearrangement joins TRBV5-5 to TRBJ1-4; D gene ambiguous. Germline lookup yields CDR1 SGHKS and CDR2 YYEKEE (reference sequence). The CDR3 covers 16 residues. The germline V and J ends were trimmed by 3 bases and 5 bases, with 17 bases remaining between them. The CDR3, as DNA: TGTGCCAGCAGCTGGGCCCCGGACGGCGACAATGAAAAACTGTTTTTT. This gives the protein CASSWAPDGDNEKLFF.

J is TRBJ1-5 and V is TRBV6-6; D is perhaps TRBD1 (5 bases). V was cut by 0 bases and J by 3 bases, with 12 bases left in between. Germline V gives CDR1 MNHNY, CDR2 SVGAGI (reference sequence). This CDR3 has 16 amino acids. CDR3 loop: CASSYSSGVSNQPQHF. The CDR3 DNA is TGTGCCAGCAGTTACTCGTCGGGGGTTTCCAATCAGCCCCAGCATTTT.

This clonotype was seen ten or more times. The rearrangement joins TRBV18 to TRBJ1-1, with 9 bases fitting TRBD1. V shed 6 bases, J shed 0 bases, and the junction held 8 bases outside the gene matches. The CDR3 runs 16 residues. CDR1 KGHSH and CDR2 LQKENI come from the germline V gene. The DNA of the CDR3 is TGTGCCAGCTCGCCTGGACAGGGGAGAATGAACACTGAAGCTTTCTTT. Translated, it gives CASSPGQGRMNTEAFF.

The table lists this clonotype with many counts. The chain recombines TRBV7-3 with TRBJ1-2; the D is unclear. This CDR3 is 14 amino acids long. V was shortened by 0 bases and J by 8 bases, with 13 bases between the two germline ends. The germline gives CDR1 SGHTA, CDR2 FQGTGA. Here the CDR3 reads CASSLTSASGGYTF. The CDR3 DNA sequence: TGTGCCAGCAGCTTAACGTCCGCAAGCGGGGGCTACACCTTC.

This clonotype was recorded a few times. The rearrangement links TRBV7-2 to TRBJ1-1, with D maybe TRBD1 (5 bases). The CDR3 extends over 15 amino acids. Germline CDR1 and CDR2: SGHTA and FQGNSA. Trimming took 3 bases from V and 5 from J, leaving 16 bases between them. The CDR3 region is CASSFSGIIRTEAFF. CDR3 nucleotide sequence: TGTGCCAGCAGCTTTTCAGGGATAATTAGGACTGAAGCTTTCTTT.

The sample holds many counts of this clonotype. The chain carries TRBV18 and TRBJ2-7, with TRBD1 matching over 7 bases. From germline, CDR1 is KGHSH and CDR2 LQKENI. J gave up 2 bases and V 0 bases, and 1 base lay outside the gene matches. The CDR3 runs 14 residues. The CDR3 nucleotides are TGTGCCAGCTCACCACCGGGACAGACCTACGAGCAGTACTTC. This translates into CASSPPGQTYEQYF.

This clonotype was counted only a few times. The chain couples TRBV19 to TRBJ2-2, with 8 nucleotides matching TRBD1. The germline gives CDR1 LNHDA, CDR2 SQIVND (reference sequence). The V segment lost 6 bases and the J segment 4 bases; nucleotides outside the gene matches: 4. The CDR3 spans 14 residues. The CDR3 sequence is CASSNRGSTGELFF. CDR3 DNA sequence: TGTGCCAGTAGCAACAGGGGGAGCACCGGGGAGCTGTTTTTT.

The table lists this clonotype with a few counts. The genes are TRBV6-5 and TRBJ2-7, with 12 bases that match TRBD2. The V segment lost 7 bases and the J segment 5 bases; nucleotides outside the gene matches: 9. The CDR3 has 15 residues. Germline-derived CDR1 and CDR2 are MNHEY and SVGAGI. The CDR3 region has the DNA TGTGCCAGCACCATGACTAGCGGGGGTTTCGACGAGCAGTACTTC. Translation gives CASTMTSGGFDEQYF.

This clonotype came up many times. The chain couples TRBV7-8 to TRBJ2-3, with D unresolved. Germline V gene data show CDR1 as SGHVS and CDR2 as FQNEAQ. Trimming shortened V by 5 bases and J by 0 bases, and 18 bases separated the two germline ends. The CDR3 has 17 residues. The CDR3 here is CASSRIRAAASTDTQYF. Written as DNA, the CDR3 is TGTGCCAGCAGCCGGATAAGGGCAGCCGCTAGCACAGATACGCAGTATTTT.

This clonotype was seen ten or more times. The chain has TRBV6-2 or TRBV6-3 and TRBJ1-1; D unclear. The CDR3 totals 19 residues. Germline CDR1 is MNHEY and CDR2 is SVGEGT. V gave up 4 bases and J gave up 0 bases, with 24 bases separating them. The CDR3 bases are TGTGCCAGCAGTTTTGGGCCGGGGAAAAAGACTTTCGTGAACACTGAAGCTTTCTTT. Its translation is CASSFGPGKKTFVNTEAFF.

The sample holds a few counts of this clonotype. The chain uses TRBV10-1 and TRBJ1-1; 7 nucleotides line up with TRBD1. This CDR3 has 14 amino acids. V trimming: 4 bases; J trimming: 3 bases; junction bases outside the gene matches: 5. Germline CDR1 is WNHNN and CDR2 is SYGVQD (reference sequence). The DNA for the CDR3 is TGCGCCAGCAGTGCCGGGACAGCATACACTGAAGCTTTCTTT. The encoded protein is CASSAGTAYTEAFF.

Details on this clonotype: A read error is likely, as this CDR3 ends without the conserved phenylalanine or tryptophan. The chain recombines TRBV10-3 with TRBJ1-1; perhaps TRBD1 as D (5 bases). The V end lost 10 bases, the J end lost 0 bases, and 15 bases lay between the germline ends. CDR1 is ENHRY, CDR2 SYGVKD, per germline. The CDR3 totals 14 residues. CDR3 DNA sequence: TGTGCCAGCAGACAAGTAGGGGTGAACACTGAAGCTTTCTTA. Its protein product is CASRQVGVNTEAFL.

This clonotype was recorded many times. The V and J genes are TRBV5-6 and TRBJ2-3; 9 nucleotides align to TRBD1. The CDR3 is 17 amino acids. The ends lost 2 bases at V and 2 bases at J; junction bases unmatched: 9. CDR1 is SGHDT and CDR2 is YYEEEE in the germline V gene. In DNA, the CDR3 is TGTGCCAGCAGCTTCCCGGCCGGGACAGGGTCCACAGATACGCAGTATTTT. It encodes CASSFPAGTGSTDTQYF.

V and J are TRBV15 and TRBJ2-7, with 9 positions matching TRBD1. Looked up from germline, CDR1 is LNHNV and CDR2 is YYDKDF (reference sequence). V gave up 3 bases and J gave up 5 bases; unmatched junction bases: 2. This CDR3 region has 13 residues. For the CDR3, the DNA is TGTGCCACCAGCAGGGGACAGGGAGACGAGCAGTACTTC. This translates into CATSRGQGDEQYF.

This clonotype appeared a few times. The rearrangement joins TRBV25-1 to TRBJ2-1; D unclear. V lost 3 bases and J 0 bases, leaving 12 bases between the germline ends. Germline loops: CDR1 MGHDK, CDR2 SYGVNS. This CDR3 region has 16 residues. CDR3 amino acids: CASSDLGGSSYNEQFF. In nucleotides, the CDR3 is TGTGCCAGCAGTGATTTAGGTGGAAGCTCCTACAATGAGCAGTTCTTC.